This entry is about one T cell receptor beta chain. This record comes from a study of blood T cell repertoires in COVID-19. Looking at the study overall: From the United States, Italy and Spain came samples of acute and convalescent COVID-19. T cells, B-cell-depleted T cells, or PBMCs supplied cDNA or gDNA.

TCRdb keeps only in-frame clones here, not all; method: immunoSEQ multiplex PCR. The profile shows around 45,000 clones, roughly 86% of them singletons. This sequence was found in a man in his sixties with active or convalescent COVID-19. The specimen sequenced was peripheral blood.

The CDR3: CASSEEHGQYPYEQYF. The CDR3 DNA reads as TGTGCCAGCAGCGAAGAGCACGGACAGTATCCCTACGAGCAGTACTTC. The J gene is TRBJ2-7, the V gene TRBV7-9, with a possible D match to TRBD1 (6 bases). Per germline, CDR1 SEHNR and CDR2 FQNEAQ (reference sequence). The CDR3 totals 16 residues. V was pared by 5 bases and J by 2 bases, with 19 bases between. Combining the CDR3 with reference TRBV7-9 and TRBJ2-7 gives the whole variable domain DTGVSQNPRHKITKRGQNVTFRCDPISEHNRLYWYRQTLGQGPEFLTYFQNEAQLEKSRLLSDRFSAERPKGSFSTLEIQRTEQGDSAMYLCASSEEHGQYPYEQYFGPGTRLTVT.